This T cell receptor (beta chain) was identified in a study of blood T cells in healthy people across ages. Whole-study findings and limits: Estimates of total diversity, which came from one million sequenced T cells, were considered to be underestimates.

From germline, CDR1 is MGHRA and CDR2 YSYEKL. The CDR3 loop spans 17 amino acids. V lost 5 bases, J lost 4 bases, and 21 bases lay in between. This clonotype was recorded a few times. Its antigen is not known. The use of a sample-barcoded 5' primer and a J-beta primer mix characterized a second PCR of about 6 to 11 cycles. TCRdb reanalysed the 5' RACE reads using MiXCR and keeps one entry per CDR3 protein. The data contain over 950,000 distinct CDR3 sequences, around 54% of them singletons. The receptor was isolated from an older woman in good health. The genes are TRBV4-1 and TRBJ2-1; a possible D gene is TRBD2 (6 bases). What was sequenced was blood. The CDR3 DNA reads TGCGCCAGCAGCGCAAGAAAGACTCAGCGGGTATACAATGAGCAGTTCTTC. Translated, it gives CASSARKTQRVYNEQFF.